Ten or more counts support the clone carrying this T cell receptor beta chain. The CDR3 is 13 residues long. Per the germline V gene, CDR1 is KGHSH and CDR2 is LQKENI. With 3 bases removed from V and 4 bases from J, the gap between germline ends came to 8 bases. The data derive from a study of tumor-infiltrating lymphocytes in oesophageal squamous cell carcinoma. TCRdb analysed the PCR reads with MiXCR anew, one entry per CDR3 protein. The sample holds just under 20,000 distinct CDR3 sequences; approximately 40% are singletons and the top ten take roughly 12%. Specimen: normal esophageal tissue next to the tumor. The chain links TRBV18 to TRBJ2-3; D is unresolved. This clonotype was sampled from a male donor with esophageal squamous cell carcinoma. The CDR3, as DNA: TGTGCCAGCTCACCCCGACACCCAGATACGCAGTATTTT. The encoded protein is CASSPRHPDTQYF.